This T cell receptor beta chain was recorded in a study of spatial heterogeneity in lung cancer. General study results and limits: Detection of ubiquitous tumor TCRs in blood was higher at resection than follow-up.

This sample's time point: sample taken at primary tumor resection. Unsorted whole RNA from tumor, nontumor lung or frozen PBMC underwent sequencing. The sample holds a few counts of this clonotype. No antigen is known for it. TCRdb redid the calling of the 5' RACE reads with MiXCR, one entry per CDR3 protein. Of about 90,000 distinct CDR3 sequences in the sample, around 9% were seen once. This specimen consisted of PBMCs, obtained at surgery. The clonotype comes from a male donor with early-stage non-small cell lung cancer.

CDR3: CASSLPRVSGDEQYF. DNA of the CDR3: TGTGCCAGCAGCTTGCCCCGGGTGAGTGGCGACGAGCAGTACTTC. The gene calls are TRBV5-5 and TRBJ2-7, with D uncertain. The length of the CDR3 is 15 residues. Germline CDR1 SGHKS, CDR2 YYEKEE (reference sequence). The V end was cut by 1 base, the J end by 5 bases, with 16 bases between.